The 3 T cell receptor beta chains in this list originate from one sample, sequenced in a study of shared clonotypes between healthy human individuals. Profiled with immunoSEQ multiplex PCR; TCRdb holds only in-frame clones, not every one. The sample has roughly 1,800,000 clones, around 96% seen once. Only CD45RO-negative cells positively selected for CCR7 counted as naive CD8 cells, so terminally differentiated effector memory CD45RA+ cells were excluded. Sample: naive CD8+ T cells sorted from blood. Receptors originate from a man younger than 35 in good health.

V and J are TRBV7-9 and TRBJ1-1, with 10 bases aligning to TRBD1. Germline lookup yields CDR1 SEHNR and CDR2 FQNEAQ (reference sequence). V was pared by 4 bases and J by 4 bases, with 3 bases of the junction left unmatched. This CDR3 is 14 amino acids long. CDR3: CASSWGQGSTEAFF. The CDR3 DNA reads TGTGCCAGCAGCTGGGGACAGGGGAGCACTGAAGCTTTCTTT.

The chain has TRBV4-3 and TRBJ2-7, with no clear D. V was cut by 0 bases and J by 5 bases, with 11 bases left in between. Germline CDR1 and CDR2: LGHNA and YSLEER. This CDR3 has 14 residues. As DNA, the CDR3 is TGCGCCAGCAGCCAAGATCGGGCCGAGCACGAGCAGTACTTC. Its protein is CASSQDRAEHEQYF.

This rearrangement joins TRBV19 to TRBJ2-7, with 8 bases fitting TRBD2. Trimming removed 1 base from V and 2 bases from J; junction bases left unmatched: 7. The CDR3 is made up of 16 amino acids. Germline lookup yields CDR1 LNHDA and CDR2 SQIVND (reference sequence). Written as DNA, the CDR3 is TGTGCCAGTAGTATAGGGCCTAGCGGGTCCACCTACGAGCAGTACTTC. It is translated as CASSIGPSGSTYEQYF.